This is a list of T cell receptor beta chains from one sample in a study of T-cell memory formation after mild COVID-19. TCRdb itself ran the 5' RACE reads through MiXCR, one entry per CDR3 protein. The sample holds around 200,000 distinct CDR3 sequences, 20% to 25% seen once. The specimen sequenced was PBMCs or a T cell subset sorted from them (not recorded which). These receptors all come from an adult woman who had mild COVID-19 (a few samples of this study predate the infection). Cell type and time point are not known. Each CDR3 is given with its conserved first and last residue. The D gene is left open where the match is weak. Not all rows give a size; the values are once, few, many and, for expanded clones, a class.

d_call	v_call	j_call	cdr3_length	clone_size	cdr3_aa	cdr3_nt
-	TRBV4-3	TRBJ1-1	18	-	CASSLTGSGAPAAFEAFF	TGCGCCAGCAGCCTAACGGGCTCAGGGGCCCCCGCTGCCTTTGAAGCTTTCTTT
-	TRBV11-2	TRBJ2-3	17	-	CASSHPLAGTSTDTQYF	TGTGCCAGCAGCCACCCCCTTGCGGGGACTAGCACAGATACGCAGTATTTT
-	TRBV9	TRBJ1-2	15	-	CASSPASVPGNGYTF	TGTGCCAGCAGCCCAGCTTCAGTCCCGGGAAATGGCTACACCTTC
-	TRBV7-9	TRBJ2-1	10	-	CASGAHEQFF	TGTGCCAGCGGGGCTCATGAGCAGTTCTTC
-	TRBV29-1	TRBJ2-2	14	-	CSVEPGIEAGELFF	TGCAGCGTCGAACCGGGGATAGAGGCCGGGGAGCTGTTTTTT
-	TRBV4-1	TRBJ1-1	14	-	CASSQELTNTEAFF	TGCGCCAGCAGCCAAGAGTTAACGAACACTGAAGCTTTCTTT
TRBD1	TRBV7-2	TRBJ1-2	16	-	CASSSGGQATFYGYTF	TGTGCCAGCAGCTCAGGAGGACAGGCGACATTCTATGGCTACACCTTC
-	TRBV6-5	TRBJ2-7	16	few	CASSQGRGTLGYEQYF	TGTGCCAGCAGTCAAGGCCGCGGGACGCTGGGGTACGAGCAGTACTTC
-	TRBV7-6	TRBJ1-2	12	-	CASSSTDRGYTF	TGTGCCAGCAGCTCAACGGATCGAGGCTACACCTTC
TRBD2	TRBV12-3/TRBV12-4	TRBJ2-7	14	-	CASNLGAGGYEQYF	TGTGCCAGCAACTTAGGCGCGGGGGGCTACGAGCAGTACTTC
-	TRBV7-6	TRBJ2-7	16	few	CASSLGGALSSYEQYF	TGTGCCAGCAGCTTAGGCGGGGCCCTGAGCTCCTACGAGCAGTACTTC
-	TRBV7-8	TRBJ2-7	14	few	CAIRETASSYEQYF	TGTGCCATCAGAGAGACGGCGAGCTCCTACGAGCAGTACTTC
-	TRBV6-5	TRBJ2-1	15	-	CASSYRAGPYNEQFF	TGTGCCAGCAGTTACAGGGCGGGACCCTACAATGAGCAGTTCTTC
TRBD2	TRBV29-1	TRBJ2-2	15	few	CSVRGLAEATGELFF	TGCAGCGTTCGCGGACTAGCGGAAGCAACCGGGGAGCTGTTTTTT
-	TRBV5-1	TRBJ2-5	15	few	CASSPRGGDQETQYF	TGCGCCAGCAGCCCCCGAGGCGGGGACCAAGAGACCCAGTACTTC
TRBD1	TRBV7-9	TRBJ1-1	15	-	CASSLASTGQGKAFF	TGTGCCAGCAGCTTAGCGAGTACCGGACAGGGTAAAGCTTTCTTT
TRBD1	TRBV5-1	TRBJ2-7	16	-	CASSRTNRGPWGEQYF	TGCGCCAGCAGCAGAACCAACAGGGGACCGTGGGGAGAGCAGTACTTC
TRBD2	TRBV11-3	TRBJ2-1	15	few	CASSPSGRVYNEQFF	TGTGCCAGCAGCCCTAGCGGGAGGGTTTACAATGAGCAGTTCTTC
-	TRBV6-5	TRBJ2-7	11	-	CASGTIYEQYF	TGTGCCAGCGGAACTATCTACGAGCAGTACTTC
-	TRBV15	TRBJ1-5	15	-	CATSRDSFSNQPQHF	TGTGCCACCAGCAGAGATTCCTTTAGCAATCAGCCCCAGCATTTT
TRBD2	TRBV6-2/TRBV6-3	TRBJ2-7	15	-	CASSITSGRADEQYF	TGTGCCAGCAGCATAACTAGCGGGAGGGCCGACGAGCAGTACTTC
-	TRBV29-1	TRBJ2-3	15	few	CSVEEEVIGSDTQYF	TGCAGCGTTGAAGAGGAAGTAATTGGGTCAGATACGCAGTATTTT
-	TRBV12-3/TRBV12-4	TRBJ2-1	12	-	CASSLEGLVEFF	TGTGCCAGCAGTTTGGAGGGGCTCGTTGAGTTCTTC
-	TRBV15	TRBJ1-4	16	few	CATSMGELGFNEKLFF	TGTGCCACCAGCATGGGGGAGTTGGGATTTAATGAAAAACTGTTTTTT
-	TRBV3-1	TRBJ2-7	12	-	CASSPIQGEQYF	TGTGCCAGCAGCCCTATACAGGGCGAGCAGTACTTC
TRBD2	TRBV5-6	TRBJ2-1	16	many	CASSDDWRGIYNEQFF	TGTGCCAGCAGCGACGACTGGCGGGGGATCTACAATGAGCAGTTCTTC
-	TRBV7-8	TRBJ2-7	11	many	CASLGSREQYF	TGTGCCAGCCTAGGGAGTCGCGAGCAGTACTTC
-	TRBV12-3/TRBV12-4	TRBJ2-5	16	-	CASSSGAAAWGETQYF	TGTGCCAGCAGTTCAGGGGCGGCAGCCTGGGGAGAGACCCAGTACTTC
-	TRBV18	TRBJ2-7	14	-	CASSPRGLSYEQYF	TGTGCCAGCTCACCACGGGGGCTCTCCTACGAGCAGTACTTC
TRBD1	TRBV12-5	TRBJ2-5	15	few	CASGLILGQVQTQYF	TGTGCTAGTGGTTTGATCCTCGGACAGGTACAGACCCAGTACTTC
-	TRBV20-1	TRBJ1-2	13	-	CSARGGGSYGYTF	TGCAGTGCTCGAGGGGGGGGTTCTTATGGCTACACCTTC
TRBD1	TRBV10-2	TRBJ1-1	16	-	CASSDPPRTGDTEAFF	TGCGCCAGCAGTGACCCGCCCCGGACAGGGGACACTGAAGCTTTCTTT
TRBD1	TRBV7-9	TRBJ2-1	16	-	CASSLRTGGIHNEQFF	TGTGCCAGCAGCTTAAGGACAGGGGGAATACACAATGAGCAGTTCTTC
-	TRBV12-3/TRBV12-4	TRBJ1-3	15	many	CASRTDSRSGNTIYF	TGTGCCAGCAGGACGGACAGTCGCTCTGGAAACACCATATATTTT
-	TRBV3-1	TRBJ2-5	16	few	CASSQDGQYPQETQYF	TGTGCCAGCAGCCAAGATGGGCAATATCCCCAAGAGACCCAGTACTTC
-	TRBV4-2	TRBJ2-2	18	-	CASSPLIGTPGSPGELFF	TGTGCCAGCAGCCCGTTGATTGGGACTCCAGGGTCGCCCGGGGAGCTGTTTTTT